This paragraph covers one T cell receptor beta chain sequence. This clonotype was seen at least ten times. Its antigen is unknown. No much larger clonotype is one base removed from it; base qualities were not supplied. The library was prepared using multiplex PCR. TCRdb shows the sequencer as Illumina HiSeq 4000. TCR beta libraries were built with iRepertoire HTBI primers and Arm-PCR amplification of CDR3 regions. Gel purification was performed on PCR products prior to sequencing. Processing in the source paper ran as follows. Gene usage analysis of CDR3 amino acid clonotypes used the approximately 56 TRBV and 14 to 15 TRBJ segments found across samples. COPE and FqMerger were used to merge filtered high-quality paired reads into contigs. BLAST was used to align contigs to IMGT TRBV, TRBD and TRBJ reference genes, with CDR3 defined following IMGT. Any clonotype with a frequency above 0.1% was classified as a highly expanded clone. Repertoire diversity was measured by Shannon entropy, and V-J evenness by the Gini coefficient. A clonotype found in more than one individual was treated as public. TCRdb reanalyzed the raw reads on its own, using fastp at Q25 for trimming and MiXCR for clone calling, and kept in-frame beta chains. Duplicate CDR3 protein sequences are folded into a single record with the most common DNA and genes. TCRdb's processing, not the study's, gives the V and J calls here. The sample data list roughly 500,000 distinct CDR3 sequences, and about 12% of these were observed just once. Roughly 8.2% of the sample is taken by the ten largest.

The sample is drawn from a study of regulatory T cells in long-lasting Graves disease (dated by TCRdb to the early 2020s). As for the study more broadly: Patients with newly diagnosed Graves' disease had been on antithyroid drugs for under 3 months. Patients with persistent Graves' disease were compared with patients with newly diagnosed Graves' disease using TCR sequencing and RNA sequencing of peripheral blood. The study was registered as a clinical trial and conducted in China. A total of around 35 samples were covered by TCR sequencing, comprising roughly 13 persistent and around 20 newly diagnosed Graves' disease patients. Findings and caveats that apply to the study as a whole: Sequencing and analysis were limited to the TCR beta chain. Lower TCR Shannon entropy and fewer highly expanded clones were observed in persistent Graves' disease patients than in newly diagnosed patients, which suggested clonal expansion. Patients with persistent disease shared more public clonotypes (approximately 2,500) than newly diagnosed patients did (roughly 970). The authors noted that the small sample size was a limitation that may lower accuracy. The study examined only peripheral blood because the primary lesion, thyroid tissue, could not be accessed.

In light of the paper, this sample's time point label describes: newly diagnosed GD, antithyroid drugs for less than 3 months. RNA was extracted from PBMCs in TRIzol for both TCR sequencing and RNA sequencing. Graves' disease was diagnosed according to American Thyroid Association guidelines. The patients came from an endocrinology department in Xi'an, China. Each patient gave approximately 10 milliliters of peripheral blood, collected in an EDTA anticoagulant tube. Ficoll Paque Plus density gradient separation was used to isolate PBMCs, and no further T cell sorting was done. An Agilent 2100 Bioanalyzer and agarose gel were used to check RNA quality, while a NanoDrop 2000 measured RNA concentration. These same records also appear under a second study, on T cells in Graves' hyperthyroidism and ophthalmopathy. The second study reports: A patient counted as having stable Graves' hyperthyroidism if no progression to ophthalmopathy occurred over 18 months of follow-up. Hyperthyroidism patients were aged 18 to 65 years and newly diagnosed, with disease duration of less than 2 months. Patients with uncontrolled infections, other autoimmune diseases, pregnancy or lactation were excluded. Diagnoses were established on the basis of clinical symptoms, serum thyroxine and TRAb, thyroid ultrasound, and orbital computed tomography. A first-round RT-PCR of the TCR CDR3 used the HTBI primer set with the Qiagen OneStep RT-PCR kit. Blood samples also contained most of the expanded thyroid clonotypes (frequency above 0.001), which suggests that blood repertoires may reflect thyroid immune responses. Ophthalmopathy was separated from stable hyperthyroidism by a 13 V-J signature model, with over 85% sensitivity and roughly 81% specificity obtained in cross-validation and 80%/75% obtained in testing. In validation, the model predicted progression to ophthalmopathy with approximately 71% sensitivity and roughly 75% specificity, a median of 6.5 months before onset. A discovery cohort of 95 to 100 patients, approximately 45 with Graves' ophthalmopathy and about 58 with stable Graves' hyperthyroidism, was used to find distinguishing TCR V-J signatures. Prospective prediction of ophthalmopathy was tested in an independent validation cohort of 18 hyperthyroidism patients and 15 to 17 patients who later progressed to ophthalmopathy. The 95 to 100 discovery patients were randomly divided into training and test sets at a 7:3 ratio. Thyroid tissue and blood T-cell repertoires from more than five Graves' hyperthyroidism patients were also compared in the study. Once sampling was done, hyperthyroidism patients were given methimazole at a starting dose of 30 mg daily, whereas ophthalmopathy patients were given high-dose intravenous methylprednisolone. Libraries were constructed in a second round of multiplex PCR, after which size selection and purification were carried out. Paired-end sequencing of the libraries was performed with 100 bp reads on an Illumina HiSeq2000. SOAPnuke was used to process the raw data, with reads discarded if the reads contained adapters or uncalled bases, had a mean Phred below 15, or lacked an exact constant-primer or identifier match. High-quality paired reads were merged with COPE v1.2.5, and unique nucleotide sequences were defined as clonotypes. MiTCR v1.1 was used to align clonotypes to the IMGT TRBV, TRBD and TRBJ reference segments. The analysis was restricted to V-J combinations with a frequency above 0.0001, which together covered 99.2% of the repertoires. A TCS score was defined as the ratio between F50 (clonal expansion) and ExV (chaos), using BLOSUM62-based TCRdist between CDR3 peptides within each V-J. Welch's t-statistics and random forest reduced some 510 V-J features to roughly 13, which were used in a naive Bayes classifier (R e1071). No statistical method was used to fix the sample size in advance, and group allocation was not hidden from the investigators. TCR Vbeta CDR3 sequencing of 120 to 150 peripheral blood samples (43 ophthalmopathy, roughly 74 hyperthyroidism and some 17 progressor patients) is reported in the paper.

The material sequenced was peripheral blood mononuclear cells (PBMCs), taken at new diagnosis, from a patient treated with antithyroid drugs. The clonotype comes from a woman between 25 and 40 years old with Graves disease. Donor details come from another sample of the same person, matched by shared clones.

The CDR3 has the sequence CASSVGQGGTYGYTF. The DNA reads TGTGCCAGCAGTGTTGGACAGGGAGGAACCTATGGCTACACCTTC. The receptor chain draws on TRBV2 and TRBJ1-2; 8 bases in the junction line up with TRBD1. According to the germline V gene, CDR1 reads SNHLY and CDR2 reads FYNNEI. Trimming leaves V shorter by 4 bases and J shorter by 4 bases, with the junction holding 8 bases beyond the gene matches. The CDR3 starts with the cysteine, ends with the phenylalanine, and has 15 residues. The read is trimmed to its CDR3 DNA, 45 bases read in frame from base 1.